These 25 T cell receptor beta chains share one sample of origin, sequenced in a study of blood T cell repertoires in COVID-19. Sequenced by immunoSEQ multiplex PCR; TCRdb stores in-frame clones only, minus some. The table includes about 200,000 clones, nearly 90% detected once. The sample consisted of peripheral blood. The receptors come from a man in his 60s with active or convalescent COVID-19.

The chain carries TRBV18 and TRBJ2-3; TRBD2 matches 12 bases. The CDR3 has 14 amino acids. Germline lookup yields CDR1 KGHSH and CDR2 LQKENI. V trimming: 6 bases; J trimming: 6 bases; junction bases outside the gene matches: 4. DNA for the CDR3: TGTGCCAGCTCGCCTACTAGCGGGGGGGATACGCAGTATTTT. Amino acid sequence: CASSPTSGGDTQYF. Using reference TRBV18 and TRBJ2-3 for the parts outside the CDR3, the full variable domain is NAGVMQNPRHLVRRRGQEARLRCSPMKGHSHVYWYRQLPEEGLKFMVYLQKENIIDESGMPKERFSAEFPKEGPSILRIQQVVRGDSAAYFCASSPTSGGDTQYFGPGTRLTVL.

The chain employs TRBV19 and TRBJ2-5; the match to TRBD1 covers 9 bases. J gave up 4 bases and V 3 bases, and 12 bases lay outside the gene matches. Per the germline V gene, CDR1 is LNHDA and CDR2 is SQIVND (reference sequence). The CDR3 covers 17 residues. The CDR3 sequence: CASSIGVRDRARETQYF. CDR3 bases: TGTGCCAGTAGTATTGGGGTGCGGGACAGGGCGAGAGAGACCCAGTACTTC.

The chain couples TRBV5-1 to TRBJ2-7; D might be TRBD1 (5 bases). CDR1 is SGHRS and CDR2 is YFSETQ in the germline V gene. The CDR3 consists of 15 residues. V was clipped by 4 bases and J by 6 bases, with 20 bases between them. DNA for the CDR3: TGCGCCAGCAGCCCGTTCAGTGTGGGGCTAGGCGAGCAGTACTTC. It codes for CASSPFSVGLGEQYF.

The chain couples TRBV30 to TRBJ1-2; TRBD1 matches 7 bases. This CDR3 contains 15 residues. V gave up 0 bases and J gave up 5 bases; unmatched junction bases: 9. Germline V gene data show CDR1 as GTSNPN and CDR2 as SVGIG (reference sequence). CDR3 nucleotides: TGTGCCTGGAGTGTGGGCCTATTACAGGGGTATGGCTACACCTTC. As protein: CAWSVGLLQGYGYTF.

The chain uses TRBV7-9 and TRBJ1-1; D is uncertain. The CDR3 runs to 12 residues. CDR1 and CDR2 from the germline V gene are SEHNR and FQNEAQ (reference sequence). Trimming shortened V by 3 bases and J by 4 bases, and 6 bases separated the two germline ends. CDR3 amino acids: CASSLTGTEAFF. Written as DNA, the CDR3 is TGTGCCAGCAGCTTGACGGGCACTGAAGCTTTCTTT.

The rearrangement joins TRBV7-3 to TRBJ1-1; 9 bases are a match to TRBD1. The CDR3 has 15 residues. Looked up from germline, CDR1 is SGHTA and CDR2 is FQGTGA. The V and J ends lost 4 bases and 4 bases, in that order; junction bases with no gene match: 7. The CDR3 sequence is CASSSTGGASTEAFF. The CDR3 DNA follows: TGTGCCAGCAGCTCCACAGGGGGCGCGAGCACTGAAGCTTTCTTT.

J is TRBJ2-7 and V is TRBV6-5; a weak D match, TRBD1 (6 bases). Germline loops: CDR1 MNHEY, CDR2 SVGAGI. The CDR3 length is 16 residues. V was pared by 0 bases and J by 3 bases, with 15 bases between. The CDR3 here is CASSYSLLRGFYEQYF. In DNA, the CDR3 is TGTGCCAGCAGTTACTCACTCCTCAGGGGCTTCTACGAGCAGTACTTC.

The chain recombines TRBV23-1 with TRBJ2-7; TRBD1 is a possible D gene (5 bases). TRBV23-1 is given ORF status, its function remaining uncertain. The CDR3 is 16 amino acids. V shed 0 bases and J shed 0 bases, with 12 bases lying between them. The CDR3 DNA follows: TGCGCCAGCAGTCAATCGCCCAGGGTCCACTCCTACGAGCAGTACTTC. Protein: CASSQSPRVHSYEQYF.

The chain has TRBV5-8 and TRBJ2-7; D possibly corresponds to TRBD2 (7 bases). Germline V gene lookup returns CDR1 SGHTS and CDR2 YDEGEE. V was shortened by 2 bases and J by 9 bases, with 18 bases between the two germline ends. This CDR3 is 14 amino acids long. As DNA, the CDR3 is TGTGCCAGCAGCTTCGTGTCAGGACTAGGGGGGCAGTACTTC. It specifies CASSFVSGLGGQYF.

The chain is built from TRBV5-6 and TRBJ2-7; 9 positions agree with TRBD1. Germline V gene data show CDR1 as SGHDT and CDR2 as YYEEEE. The length of the CDR3 is 14 residues. V was clipped by 2 bases and J by 6 bases; unmatched bases: 6. CDR3 in amino acids: CASSFGTGIGEQYF. The CDR3 DNA reads as TGTGCCAGCAGCTTCGGGACAGGGATCGGCGAGCAGTACTTC.

This clone was seen more than once but under ten times. V gene TRBV29-1 combines with J gene TRBJ1-4; 10 bases line up with TRBD1. CDR1 and CDR2 from the germline V gene are SQVTM and ANQGSEA. The CDR3 totals 12 residues. Unmatched junction bases numbered 1, after V lost 4 bases and J lost 8 bases. CDR3 sequence (DNA): TGCAGCGTTGTGGACAGGGGGGAAAAACTGTTTTTT. Its protein product is CSVVDRGEKLFF.

V gene TRBV19 combines with J gene TRBJ1-3; 7 nucleotides agree with TRBD1. Germline V CDR1 and CDR2: LNHDA, SQIVND (reference sequence). V lost 7 bases, J lost 4 bases, and 4 bases stayed unmatched. This CDR3 is 13 amino acids long. CDR3 region: CASIDRAGNTIYF. The CDR3 nucleotides read TGTGCCAGTATTGACAGGGCAGGAAACACCATATATTTT.

This clone was counted once. The chain carries TRBV5-1 and TRBJ1-2, with D tentatively TRBD1 (5 bases). V lost 0 bases to trimming and J lost 4 bases, with 10 bases between them. Germline V gives CDR1 SGHRS, CDR2 YFSETQ. There are 14 residues in the CDR3. The CDR3 spells CASSLVGVGYGYTF. In DNA, the CDR3 is TGCGCCAGCAGCTTGGTAGGGGTCGGCTATGGCTACACCTTC.

This CDR3 reads CASSAGPGLEGETQYF. The CDR3 coding sequence is TGTGCCAGCAGCGCAGGGCCGGGACTAGAGGGGGAGACCCAGTACTTC. The V and J genes are TRBV9 and TRBJ2-5, with TRBD2 identical over 8 bases. The CDR3 has 16 amino acids. V trimming: 3 bases; J trimming: 5 bases; junction bases outside the gene matches: 12. Germline assignment: CDR1 SGDLS and CDR2 YYNGEE.

This rearrangement joins TRBV5-6 to TRBJ2-5; 8 nucleotides line up with TRBD1. The CDR3 runs to 14 residues. V gave up 4 bases and J gave up 4 bases; unmatched junction bases: 6. From germline, CDR1 is SGHDT and CDR2 YYEEEE. CDR3 in amino acids: CASSQGQGGETQYF. For the CDR3, the DNA is TGTGCCAGCAGCCAAGGACAGGGTGGAGAGACCCAGTACTTC.

The V gene is TRBV21-1, the J gene TRBJ1-2; no DNA check was done on the table's D call, TRBD1. TRBV21-1 is described as a pseudogene. The CDR3 totals 14 residues. The CDR3 DNA follows: TGTGCCAGCAGCAAATGGGACAGGGGGAATGGCTACACCTTC. Translating it yields CASSKWDRGNGYTF.

The chain combines TRBV3-1 (or the pseudogene TRBV3-2) with TRBJ1-2; 7 nucleotides line up with TRBD1. The germline CDR1 and CDR2 sequences are LGHDT and YNNKEL (reference sequence). This CDR3 has 16 residues. The V gene end was trimmed by 8 bases and the J gene end by 2 bases; junction bases not matched to a gene: 14. This chain's CDR3 is CASASHSQGWNYGYTF. CDR3 DNA sequence: TGTGCCAGCGCGTCCCACTCACAGGGGTGGAACTATGGCTACACCTTC.

The chain has TRBV5-1 and TRBJ2-7; D is undetermined. V shed 4 bases and J shed 1 base, with 3 bases lying between them. Germline V gene data show CDR1 as SGHRS and CDR2 as YFSETQ. This CDR3 spans 11 amino acids. The CDR3 loop is CASSPSYEQYF. The CDR3 DNA is TGCGCCAGCAGCCCATCCTACGAGCAGTACTTC.

This clone was counted between two and nine times. A read error may produce the germline difference seen at one junction end. The sample carries other DNA sequences with the same CDR3. V is TRBV10-3 and J is TRBJ2-3; 12 bases fit TRBD2. The CDR3 extends over 18 amino acids. The germline CDR1 and CDR2 sequences are ENHRY and SYGVKD. CDR3 nucleotides: TGTGCCATCCGTGAACCTAGCGGGGGGGCGGGGAGCTCAGATACGCAGTATTTT. Its translation is CAIREPSGGAGSSDTQYF.

The CDR3 region is CASSQERRGLEQYF. Here the CDR3 DNA reads TGCGCCAGCAGCCAAGAAAGACGGGGTCTCGAGCAGTACTTC. V and J are TRBV4-1 and TRBJ2-7; D may be TRBD2 (5 bases). The V gene's germline CDR1 is MGHRA and CDR2 YSYEKL. V lost 0 bases and J 6 bases, leaving 12 bases between the germline ends. This CDR3 is 14 amino acids long.

The chain uses TRBV11-2 and TRBJ1-2; a possible D gene is TRBD1 (6 bases). This CDR3 region has 13 residues. The germline CDR1 and CDR2 sequences are SGHAT and FQNNGV. V was clipped by 1 base and J by 8 bases, with 11 bases between them. The CDR3 region has the DNA TGTGCCAGCAGCTTAGGCCTGGGGACAGGCTACACCTTC. This codes for CASSLGLGTGYTF. The full variable domain, completed using reference TRBV11-2 and TRBJ1-2, is EAGVAQSPRYKIIEKRQSVAFWCNPISGHATLYWYQQILGQGPKLLIQFQNNGVVDDSQLPKDRFSAERLKGVDSTLKIQPAKLEDSAVYLCASSLGLGTGYTFGSGTRLTVV.

V usage is TRBV4-2 and J usage is TRBJ1-1, with D maybe TRBD1 (6 bases). Deletions cut 4 bases from V and 5 bases from J, with 11 bases between. This CDR3 is 13 amino acids long. The germline CDR1 and CDR2 sequences are LGHNA and YNFKEQ. The CDR3 sequence: CASSPQQGTEAFF. The CDR3 nucleotides are TGTGCCAGCAGCCCTCAACAGGGAACTGAAGCTTTCTTT.

The genes are TRBV5-1 and TRBJ2-3, with TRBD1 matching over 8 bases. V lost 3 bases to trimming and J lost 3 bases; unmatched junction nucleotides: 12. The CDR3 loop spans 17 amino acids. The germline CDR1 and CDR2 sequences are SGHRS and YFSETQ. The CDR3 coding sequence is TGCGCCAGCAGCTCAGGGACAGGAATCATGGGGACAGATACGCAGTATTTT. Protein: CASSSGTGIMGTDTQYF. Variable domain in full (rest from reference TRBV5-1 and TRBJ2-3): KAGVTQTPRYLIKTRGQQVTLSCSPISGHRSVSWYQQTPGQGLQFLFEYFSETQRNKGNFPGRFSGRQFSNSRSEMNVSTLELGDSALYLCASSSGTGIMGTDTQYFGPGTRLTVL.

This clone is a singleton in its sample. The V call is TRBV7-9, the J call TRBJ2-1, with 12 bases that match TRBD1. The CDR3 consists of 14 residues. Germline lookup yields CDR1 SEHNR and CDR2 FQNEAQ (reference sequence). V was clipped by 5 bases and J by 12 bases; unmatched bases: 8. The CDR3 DNA sequence: TGTGCCAGCAGCCCGGGACAGGGGGCCCCCCGGCAGTTCTTC. Its translation: CASSPGQGAPRQFF.

The gene calls are TRBV5-3 and TRBJ2-7; D is possibly TRBD1 (6 bases). TRBV5-3 is an open reading frame whose function is uncertain. The CDR3 length is 16 residues. With 6 bases removed from V and 4 bases from J, the gap between germline ends came to 23 bases. Written as DNA, the CDR3 is TGTGCCAGAACCTGCTTCAAACAGGGATTCCTATACGAGCAGTACTTC. This codes for CARTCFKQGFLYEQYF.